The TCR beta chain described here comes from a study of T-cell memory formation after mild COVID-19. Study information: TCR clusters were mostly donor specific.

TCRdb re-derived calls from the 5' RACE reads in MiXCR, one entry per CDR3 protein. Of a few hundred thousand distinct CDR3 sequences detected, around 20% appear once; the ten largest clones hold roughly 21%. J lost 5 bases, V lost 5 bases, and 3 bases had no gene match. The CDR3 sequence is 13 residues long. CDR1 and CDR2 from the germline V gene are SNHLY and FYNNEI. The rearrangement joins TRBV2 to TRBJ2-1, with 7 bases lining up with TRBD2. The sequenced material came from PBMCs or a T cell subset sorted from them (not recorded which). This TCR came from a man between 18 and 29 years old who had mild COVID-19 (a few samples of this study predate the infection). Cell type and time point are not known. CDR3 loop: CASSQGGNNEQFF. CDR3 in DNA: TGTGCCAGCAGTCAGGGAGGGAACAATGAGCAGTTCTTC.